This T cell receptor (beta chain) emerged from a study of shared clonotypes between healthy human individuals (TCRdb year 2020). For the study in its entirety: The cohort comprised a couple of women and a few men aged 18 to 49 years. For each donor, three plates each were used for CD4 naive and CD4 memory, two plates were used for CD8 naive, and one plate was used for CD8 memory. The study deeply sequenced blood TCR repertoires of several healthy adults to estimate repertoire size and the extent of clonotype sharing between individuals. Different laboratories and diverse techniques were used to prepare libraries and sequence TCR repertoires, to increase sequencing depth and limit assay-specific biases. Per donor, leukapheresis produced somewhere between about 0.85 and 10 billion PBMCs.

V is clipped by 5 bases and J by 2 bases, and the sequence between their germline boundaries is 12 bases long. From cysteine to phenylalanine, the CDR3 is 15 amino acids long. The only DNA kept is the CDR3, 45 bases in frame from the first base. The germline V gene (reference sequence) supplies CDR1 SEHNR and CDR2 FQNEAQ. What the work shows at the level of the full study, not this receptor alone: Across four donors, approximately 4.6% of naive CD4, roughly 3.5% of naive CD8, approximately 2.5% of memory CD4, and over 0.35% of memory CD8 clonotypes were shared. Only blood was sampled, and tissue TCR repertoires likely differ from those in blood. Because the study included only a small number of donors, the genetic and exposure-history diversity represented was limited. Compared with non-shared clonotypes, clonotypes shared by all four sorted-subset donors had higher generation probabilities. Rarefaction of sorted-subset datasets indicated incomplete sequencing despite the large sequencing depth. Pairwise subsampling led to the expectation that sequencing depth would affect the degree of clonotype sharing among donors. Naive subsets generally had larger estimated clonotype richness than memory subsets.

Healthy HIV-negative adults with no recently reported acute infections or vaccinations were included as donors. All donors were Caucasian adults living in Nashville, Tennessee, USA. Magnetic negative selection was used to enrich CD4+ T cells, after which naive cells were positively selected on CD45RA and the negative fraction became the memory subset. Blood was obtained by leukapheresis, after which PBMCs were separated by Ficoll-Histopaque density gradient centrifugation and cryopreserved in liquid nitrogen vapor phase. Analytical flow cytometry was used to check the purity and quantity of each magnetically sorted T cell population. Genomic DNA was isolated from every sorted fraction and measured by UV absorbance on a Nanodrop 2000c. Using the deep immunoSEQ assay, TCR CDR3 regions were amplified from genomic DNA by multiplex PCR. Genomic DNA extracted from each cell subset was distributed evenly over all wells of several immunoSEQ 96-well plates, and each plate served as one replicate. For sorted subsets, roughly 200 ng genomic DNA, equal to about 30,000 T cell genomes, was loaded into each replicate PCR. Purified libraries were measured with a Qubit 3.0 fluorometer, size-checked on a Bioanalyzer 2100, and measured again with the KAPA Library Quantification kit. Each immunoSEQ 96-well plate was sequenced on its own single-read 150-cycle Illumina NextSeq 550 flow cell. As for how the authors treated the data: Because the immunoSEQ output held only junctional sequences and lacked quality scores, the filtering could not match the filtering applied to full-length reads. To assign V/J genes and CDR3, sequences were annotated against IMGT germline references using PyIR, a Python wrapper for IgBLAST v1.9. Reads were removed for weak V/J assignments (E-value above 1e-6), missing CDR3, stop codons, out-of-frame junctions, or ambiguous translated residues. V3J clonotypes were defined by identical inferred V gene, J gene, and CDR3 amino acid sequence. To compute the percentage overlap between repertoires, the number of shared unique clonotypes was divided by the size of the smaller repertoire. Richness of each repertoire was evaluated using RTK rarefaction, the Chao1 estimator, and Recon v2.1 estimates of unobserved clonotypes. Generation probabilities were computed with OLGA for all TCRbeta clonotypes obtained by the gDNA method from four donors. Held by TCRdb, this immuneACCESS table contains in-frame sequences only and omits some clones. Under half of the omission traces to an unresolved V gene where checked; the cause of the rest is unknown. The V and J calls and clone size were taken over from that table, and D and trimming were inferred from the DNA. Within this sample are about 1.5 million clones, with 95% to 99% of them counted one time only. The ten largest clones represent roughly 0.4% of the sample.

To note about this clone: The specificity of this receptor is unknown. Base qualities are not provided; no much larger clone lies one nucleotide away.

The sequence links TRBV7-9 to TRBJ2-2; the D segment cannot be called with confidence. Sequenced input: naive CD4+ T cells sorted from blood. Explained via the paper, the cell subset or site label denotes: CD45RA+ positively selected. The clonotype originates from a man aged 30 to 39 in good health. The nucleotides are TGTGCCAGCAGCAACCGGGCTTCAAACACCGGGGAGCTGTTTTTT. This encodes CASSNRASNTGELFF.